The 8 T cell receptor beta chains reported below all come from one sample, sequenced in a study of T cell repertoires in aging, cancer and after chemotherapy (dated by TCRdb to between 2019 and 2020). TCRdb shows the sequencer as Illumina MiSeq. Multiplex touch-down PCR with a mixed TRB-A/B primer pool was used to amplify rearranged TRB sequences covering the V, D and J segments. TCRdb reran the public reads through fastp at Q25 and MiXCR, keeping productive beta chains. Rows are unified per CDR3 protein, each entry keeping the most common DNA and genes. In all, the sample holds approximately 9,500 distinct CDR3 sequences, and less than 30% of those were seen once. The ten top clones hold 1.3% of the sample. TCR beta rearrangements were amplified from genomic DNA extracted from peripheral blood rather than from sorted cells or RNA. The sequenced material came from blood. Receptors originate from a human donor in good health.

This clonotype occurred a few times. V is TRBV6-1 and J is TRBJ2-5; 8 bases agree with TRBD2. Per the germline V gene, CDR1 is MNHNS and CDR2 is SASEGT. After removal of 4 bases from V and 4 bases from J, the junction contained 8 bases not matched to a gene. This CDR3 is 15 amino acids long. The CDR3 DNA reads TGTGCCAGCAGTGCCCCCCCAAGCGGGGGAGAGACCCAGTACTTC. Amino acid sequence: CASSAPPSGGETQYF.

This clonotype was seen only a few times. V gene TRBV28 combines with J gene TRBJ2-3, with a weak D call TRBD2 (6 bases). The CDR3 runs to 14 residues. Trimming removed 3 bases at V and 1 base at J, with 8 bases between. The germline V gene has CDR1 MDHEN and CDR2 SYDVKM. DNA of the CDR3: TGTGCCAGCAGTTTTGCTAGCGGCACAGATACGCAGTATTTT. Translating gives CASSFASGTDTQYF. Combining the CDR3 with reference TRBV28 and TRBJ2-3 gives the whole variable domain DVKVTQSSRYLVKRTGEKVFLECVQDMDHENMFWYRQDPGLGLRLIYFSYDVKMKEKGDIPEGYSVSREKKERFSLILESASTNQTSMYLCASSFASGTDTQYFGPGTRLTVL.

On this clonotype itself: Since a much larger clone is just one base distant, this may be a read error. Written as DNA, the CDR3 is TGCAGCGTTCGGGGGAGCACACATACGCAGTATTTT. Its protein is CSVRGSTHTQYF. The chain combines TRBV29-1 with TRBJ2-3, with a possible D match to TRBD2 (6 bases). The V gene's germline CDR1 is SQVTM and CDR2 ANQGSEA. This CDR3 region has 12 residues.

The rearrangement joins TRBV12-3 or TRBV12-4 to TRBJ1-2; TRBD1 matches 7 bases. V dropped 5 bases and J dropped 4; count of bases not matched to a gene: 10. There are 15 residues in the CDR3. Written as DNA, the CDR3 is TGTGCCAGCAGTGATCGCGCCAGGGGGGGCTATGGCTACACCTTC. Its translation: CASSDRARGGYGYTF.

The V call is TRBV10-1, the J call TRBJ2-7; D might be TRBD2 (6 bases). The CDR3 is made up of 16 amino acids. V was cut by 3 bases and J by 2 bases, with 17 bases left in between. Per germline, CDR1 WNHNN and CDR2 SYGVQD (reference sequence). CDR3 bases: TGCGCCAGCAGTGAATTAGGCCCCGGGGGAGCCTACGAGCAGTACTTC. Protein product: CASSELGPGGAYEQYF.

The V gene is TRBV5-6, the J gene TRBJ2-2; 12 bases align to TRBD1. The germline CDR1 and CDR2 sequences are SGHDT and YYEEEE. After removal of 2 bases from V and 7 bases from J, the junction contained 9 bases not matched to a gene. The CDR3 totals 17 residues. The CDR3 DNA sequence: TGTGCCAGCAGCTTATTTGGGGACAGGGGGCATGGCGGGGAGCTGTTTTTT. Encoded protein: CASSLFGDRGHGGELFF.

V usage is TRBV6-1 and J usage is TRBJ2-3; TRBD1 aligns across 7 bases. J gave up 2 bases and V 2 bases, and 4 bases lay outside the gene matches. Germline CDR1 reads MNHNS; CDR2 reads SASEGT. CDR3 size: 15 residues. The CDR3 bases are TGTGCCAGCAGTGAACTTACAGGGGCCACAGATACGCAGTATTTT. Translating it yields CASSELTGATDTQYF.

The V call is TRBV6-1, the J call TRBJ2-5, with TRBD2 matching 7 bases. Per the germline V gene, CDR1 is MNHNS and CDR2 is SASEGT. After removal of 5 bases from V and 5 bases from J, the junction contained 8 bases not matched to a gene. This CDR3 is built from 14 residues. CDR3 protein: CASSLWTSSETQYF. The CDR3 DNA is TGTGCCAGCAGTCTATGGACTAGTTCCGAGACCCAGTACTTC.